Below, 30 T cell receptor beta chains from the same sample are listed, as sequenced in a study of blood T cell repertoires in COVID-19 (TCRdb year 2020). Libraries were prepared through the immunoSEQ multiplex PCR assay. As stored in TCRdb, this immuneACCESS dataset retains in-frame rearrangements with V and J assigned. A fraction of the clones does not appear; measured against another copy, unresolved V genes explain less than half of the discrepancy, and the remainder lacks a known reason. The sample profile shows about 330,000 clones; about 90% of them were found once. In total, the top ten clones hold under 1.3% of the sample. Sequenced material: PBMCs or T cells enriched from blood (not recorded which). The receptors were gathered from a woman in her thirties who had recovered from COVID-19.

The rearrangement links TRBV28 to TRBJ2-1; D is perhaps TRBD1 (5 bases). This CDR3 contains 16 residues. Looked up from germline, CDR1 is MDHEN and CDR2 is SYDVKM. V was shortened by 5 bases and J by 0 bases, with 14 bases between the two germline ends. CDR3 sequence reads: CASSTSTVGSYNEQFF. In DNA, the CDR3 is TGTGCCAGCAGTACATCGACAGTGGGCTCCTACAATGAGCAGTTCTTC.

The V gene is TRBV7-2, the J gene TRBJ1-3; 8 positions match TRBD1. Germline V CDR1 and CDR2: SGHTA, FQGNSA. The CDR3 length is 17 residues. Unmatched junction bases numbered 10, after V lost 4 bases and J lost 2 bases. The CDR3 sequence is CASSSRTGFGAGNTIYF. CDR3 bases: TGTGCCAGCAGCTCCAGGACAGGGTTTGGAGCTGGAAACACCATATATTTT.

The rearrangement uses TRBV6-5 and TRBJ1-6; D is perhaps TRBD1 (5 bases). V was trimmed by 0 bases and J by 8 bases, leaving 11 bases between them. The V gene's germline CDR1 is MNHEY and CDR2 SVGAGI. The CDR3 spans 15 residues. The CDR3 protein is CASSYSGPRDSPLHF. Here the CDR3 DNA reads TGTGCCAGCAGTTACTCGGGGCCCAGGGATTCACCCCTCCACTTT.

J is TRBJ1-2 and V is TRBV28, with D perhaps matching TRBD1 (6 bases). V was cut by 5 bases and J by 1 base, with 11 bases left in between. Germline CDR1 and CDR2: MDHEN and SYDVKM. The CDR3 covers 14 residues. The CDR3, as DNA: TGTGCCAGCAGTCCAGGGGAGTTTAACTATGGCTACACCTTC. Its translation: CASSPGEFNYGYTF.

The V call is TRBV28, the J call TRBJ2-7; D may be TRBD2 (6 bases). Germline V gene data show CDR1 as MDHEN and CDR2 as SYDVKM. With 3 bases removed from V and 1 base from J, the gap between germline ends came to 16 bases. CDR3 length: 16 residues. This chain's CDR3 is CASSFLGGGYSYEQYF. For the CDR3, the DNA is TGTGCCAGCAGTTTTTTGGGGGGAGGATATTCCTACGAGCAGTACTTC. Complete variable domain (other parts from reference TRBV28 and TRBJ2-7): DVKVTQSSRYLVKRTGEKVFLECVQDMDHENMFWYRQDPGLGLRLIYFSYDVKMKEKGDIPEGYSVSREKKERFSLILESASTNQTSMYLCASSFLGGGYSYEQYFGPGTRLTVT.

V usage is TRBV7-8 and J usage is TRBJ1-1; D might be TRBD1 (5 bases). There are 13 residues in the CDR3. The V and J ends lost 5 bases and 6 bases respectively, with 13 bases between them. CDR1 SGHVS and CDR2 FQNEAQ come from the germline V gene. The CDR3 sequence is CASSAPGLAEAFF. As DNA, the CDR3 is TGTGCCAGCAGCGCACCAGGGCTCGCTGAAGCTTTCTTT.

J is TRBJ1-5 and V is TRBV7-9; D gene ambiguous. Germline V gene data show CDR1 as SEHNR and CDR2 as FQNEAQ (reference sequence). This CDR3 is built from 14 residues. The ends were cut back, 5 bases at V and 4 bases at J, with 12 bases in the middle. The CDR3 reads CASSPPTSNQPQHF. In DNA form, the CDR3 reads TGTGCCAGCAGCCCCCCGACATCTAATCAGCCCCAGCATTTT.

In nucleotides, the CDR3 is TGTGCCAGCAGGGCGGACAGGACCGCAGCTAACTATGGCTACACCTTC. Translation gives CASRADRTAANYGYTF. The chain carries TRBV2 and TRBJ1-2, with 7 positions matching TRBD1. CDR3 length: 16 residues. With 6 bases clipped from V and 0 bases from J, the junction kept 10 bases outside the gene matches. The germline gives CDR1 SNHLY, CDR2 FYNNEI. Supplemented by reference TRBV2 and TRBJ1-2, the full variable domain reads EPEVTQTPSHQVTQMGQEVILRCVPISNHLYFYWYRQILGQKVEFLVSFYNNEISEKSEIFDDQFSVERPDGSNFTLKIRSTKLEDSAMYFCASRADRTAANYGYTFGSGTRLTVV.

This chain links TRBV6-2 or TRBV6-3 with TRBJ2-7; 7 bases fit TRBD1. The CDR3 length is 14 residues. Germline V lookup: CDR1 MNHEY, CDR2 SVGEGT. J gave up 0 bases and V 6 bases, and 5 bases lay outside the gene matches. CDR3 region: CASSLGQVSYEQYF. CDR3 nucleotide sequence: TGTGCCAGCAGCCTCGGACAGGTCTCCTACGAGCAGTACTTC.

The V and J genes are TRBV29-1 and TRBJ2-3, with D maybe TRBD2 (5 bases). The CDR3 loop spans 13 amino acids. Deletions cut 6 bases from V and 1 base from J, with 11 bases between. Germline-derived CDR1 and CDR2 are SQVTM and ANQGSEA. CDR3 DNA: TGCAGCGTAAACCCCGGGGGCACAGATACGCAGTATTTT. It is translated as CSVNPGGTDTQYF.

The rearrangement uses TRBV14 and TRBJ1-2, with TRBD1 matching over 10 bases. CDR1 is SGHDN and CDR2 is FVKESK in the germline V gene. There are 15 residues in the CDR3. The V gene end was trimmed by 2 bases and the J gene end by 8 bases; junction bases not matched to a gene: 8. The CDR3 here is CASSQTGTGAFGYTF. The CDR3 DNA reads TGTGCCAGCAGCCAAACCGGGACAGGGGCTTTCGGCTACACCTTC.

The chain links TRBV28 to TRBJ1-2, with 7 bases that match TRBD1. Germline V gene lookup returns CDR1 MDHEN and CDR2 SYDVKM. The CDR3 length is 16 residues. V lost 6 bases and J lost 8; bases outside the gene matches: 18. CDR3 in DNA: TGTGCCAGCAGCCAGTTTGGAGGGCCGGACAGGCTCGGCTACACCTTC. Protein: CASSQFGGPDRLGYTF.

The chain has TRBV5-4 and TRBJ2-7, with 7 bases that match TRBD1. CDR1 is SGHNT and CDR2 is YYREEE in the germline V gene (reference sequence). This CDR3 has 13 residues. With 4 bases clipped from V and 7 bases from J, the junction kept 8 bases outside the gene matches. The CDR3 coding sequence is TGTGCCAGCAGCCCGGACAGGCATCGGGAGCAGTACTTC. Amino acids: CASSPDRHREQYF. The full variable domain, rest sourced from reference TRBV5-4 and TRBJ2-7, is ETGVTQSPTHLIKTRGQQVTLRCSSQSGHNTVSWYQQALGQGPQFIFQYYREEENGRGNFPPRFSGLQFPNYSSELNVNALELDDSALYLCASSPDRHREQYFGPGTRLTVT.

As DNA, the CDR3 is TGTGCCAGCAGTTTATACGATGCGGGCACTGAAGCTTTCTTT. This sequence encodes CASSLYDAGTEAFF. This chain links TRBV28 with TRBJ1-1; the D is unclear. Deletions cut 1 base from V and 4 bases from J, with 10 bases between. Germline CDR1 is MDHEN and CDR2 is SYDVKM. The CDR3 is 14 residues long.

The rearrangement links TRBV27 to TRBJ2-7, with 7 bases fitting TRBD1. V lost 6 bases and J lost 0; bases outside the gene matches: 8. CDR3 length equals 15 residues. Germline V gene lookup returns CDR1 MNHEY and CDR2 SMNVEV (reference sequence). In DNA, the CDR3 is TGTGCCAGCAGCCCGACAGGGATGAGCTCCTACGAGCAGTACTTC. This sequence encodes CASSPTGMSSYEQYF.

CDR3 amino acids: CASRSDSEWNTEAFF. The CDR3 coding sequence is TGTGCCAGCAGATCGGACAGTGAATGGAACACTGAAGCTTTCTTT. The chain links TRBV28 to TRBJ1-1; the D gene is possibly TRBD1 (6 bases). Per the germline V gene, CDR1 is MDHEN and CDR2 is SYDVKM. The CDR3 totals 15 residues. The V and J ends lost 6 bases and 1 base respectively, with 15 bases between them.

The genes are TRBV6-5 and TRBJ2-3; 7 bases agree with TRBD2. Germline CDR1 reads MNHEY; CDR2 reads SVGAGI. The ends lost 0 bases at V and 1 base at J; junction bases unmatched: 4. The CDR3 has 16 residues. The CDR3 sequence: CASSYSTLAGTDTQYF. CDR3 in DNA: TGTGCCAGCAGTTACTCGACCCTAGCGGGCACAGATACGCAGTATTTT.

The chain carries TRBV19 and TRBJ2-1, with D possibly TRBD1 on 5 matching bases. The CDR3 covers 12 residues. Trimming removed 3 bases at V and 7 bases at J, with 7 bases between. Germline CDR1 reads LNHDA; CDR2 reads SQIVND (reference sequence). DNA for the CDR3: TGTGCCAGTAGTATCCCAGGGAATGAGCAGTTCTTC. Its protein is CASSIPGNEQFF.

This clone turned up a few times. This chain's CDR3 is CASSGAGQTDTQYF. For the CDR3, the DNA is TGCGCCAGCAGTGGTGCAGGACAAACAGATACGCAGTATTTT. The chain is built from TRBV10-1 and TRBJ2-3, with a possible D match to TRBD1 (5 bases). The CDR3 is 14 residues long. The germline CDR1 and CDR2 sequences are WNHNN and SYGVQD (reference sequence). Trimming removed 4 bases at V and 3 bases at J, with 11 bases between.

The chain combines TRBV25-1 with TRBJ1-6, with D maybe TRBD1 (6 bases). The CDR3 is 14 residues long. From germline, CDR1 is MGHDK and CDR2 SYGVNS. V gave up 2 bases and J gave up 13 bases, with 15 bases separating them. CDR3 residues: CASSENSTGKPLHF. In DNA, the CDR3 is TGTGCCAGCAGTGAAAATTCGACAGGAAAGCCCCTCCACTTT.

The V and J genes are TRBV5-1 and TRBJ2-3; D remains unclear. In germline, CDR1 is SGHRS, CDR2 YFSETQ. Trimming pared 4 bases from V and 3 bases from J, leaving 15 bases between. This CDR3 is 15 amino acids long. Written as DNA, the CDR3 is TGCGCCAGCAGCAGAGAGCCGGTTGATACAGATACGCAGTATTTT. Amino acid sequence: CASSREPVDTDTQYF. Combining the CDR3 with reference TRBV5-1 and TRBJ2-3 gives the whole variable domain KAGVTQTPRYLIKTRGQQVTLSCSPISGHRSVSWYQQTPGQGLQFLFEYFSETQRNKGNFPGRFSGRQFSNSRSEMNVSTLELGDSALYLCASSREPVDTDTQYFGPGTRLTVL.

V and J are TRBV25-1 and TRBJ2-2, with D perhaps matching TRBD2 (5 bases). CDR3 length: 13 amino acids. Germline CDR1 MGHDK, CDR2 SYGVNS. Trimming took off 5 bases at V and 5 bases at J, with 9 bases between the two ends. The CDR3 nucleotides read TGTGCCAGCAGTCTAACGGGGACCGGGGAGCTGTTTTTT. It encodes CASSLTGTGELFF.

The sample holds a few counts of this clone. CDR3 sequence reads: CASSTQGLGTDTQYF. CDR3 bases: TGTGCCAGCAGTACCCAGGGATTGGGCACAGATACGCAGTATTTT. V gene TRBV28 combines with J gene TRBJ2-3; perhaps TRBD1 as D (5 bases). CDR1 and CDR2 (germline): MDHEN, SYDVKM. Trimming removed 5 bases from V and 1 base from J, with 13 bases in between. The CDR3 loop spans 15 amino acids.

The V call is TRBV5-4, the J call TRBJ2-3; 10 bases map to TRBD1. CDR3 length: 16 residues. CDR1 SGHNT and CDR2 YYREEE come from the germline V gene (reference sequence). V was pared by 2 bases and J by 3 bases, with 6 bases of the junction left unmatched. The CDR3 loop reads CASSFPGQGITDTQYF. In DNA form, the CDR3 reads TGTGCCAGCAGCTTCCCGGGACAGGGGATTACAGATACGCAGTATTTT.

The chain links TRBV18 to TRBJ2-3, with no clear D. Looked up from germline, CDR1 is KGHSH and CDR2 is LQKENI. The length of the CDR3 is 17 residues. V shed 0 bases and J shed 6 bases, with 19 bases lying between them. The CDR3 spells CASSPPSVGEVVDTQYF. DNA for the CDR3: TGTGCCAGCTCACCACCTTCTGTAGGTGAGGTAGTGGATACGCAGTATTTT.

This CDR3 is CASINAGSGELFF. The CDR3 nucleotides are TGTGCCAGCATTAACGCAGGGTCCGGGGAGCTGTTTTTT. The rearrangement links TRBV6-5 to TRBJ2-2, with D possibly being TRBD1 (5 bases). With 7 bases removed from V and 6 bases from J, the gap between germline ends came to 12 bases. This CDR3 contains 13 residues. CDR1 and CDR2 from the germline V gene are MNHEY and SVGAGI.

V usage is TRBV4-3 and J usage is TRBJ2-1; D is possibly TRBD2 (6 bases). Germline CDR1 and CDR2: LGHNA and YSLEER. Trimming removed 0 bases from V and 0 bases from J, with 12 bases in between. The CDR3 sequence is 17 residues long. The CDR3 nucleotides read TGCGCCAGCAGCCAAGATAGGGGACTTAACTCCTACAATGAGCAGTTCTTC. This codes for CASSQDRGLNSYNEQFF.

This clone appeared once. The V call is TRBV18, the J call TRBJ1-5; TRBD1 matches 8 bases. The CDR3 has 14 amino acids. Germline loops: CDR1 KGHSH, CDR2 LQKENI. V gave up 4 bases and J gave up 5 bases; unmatched junction bases: 4. The CDR3 coding sequence is TGTGCCAGCTCACTAGGACAGGGTGATCAGCCCCAGCATTTT. This sequence encodes CASSLGQGDQPQHF.

The gene calls are TRBV19 and TRBJ1-4; the D gene is possibly TRBD1 (5 bases). The CDR3 has 16 residues. With 5 bases removed from V and 3 bases from J, the gap between germline ends came to 16 bases. Germline CDR1 and CDR2: LNHDA and SQIVND (reference sequence). CDR3 protein: CASSSGAGVANEKLFF. CDR3 nucleotides: TGTGCCAGTAGTTCCGGGGCGGGGGTGGCTAATGAAAAACTGTTTTTT.

The gene calls are TRBV11-2 and TRBJ1-2, with 9 positions matching TRBD1. CDR3 length: 14 residues. V shed 5 bases and J 6 bases; nucleotides not matched to a gene: 7. In germline, CDR1 is SGHAT, CDR2 FQNNGV. CDR3 in DNA: TGTGCCAGCAGCCGCCCCGGGACAGGGCATGGCTACACCTTC. Its translation is CASSRPGTGHGYTF.